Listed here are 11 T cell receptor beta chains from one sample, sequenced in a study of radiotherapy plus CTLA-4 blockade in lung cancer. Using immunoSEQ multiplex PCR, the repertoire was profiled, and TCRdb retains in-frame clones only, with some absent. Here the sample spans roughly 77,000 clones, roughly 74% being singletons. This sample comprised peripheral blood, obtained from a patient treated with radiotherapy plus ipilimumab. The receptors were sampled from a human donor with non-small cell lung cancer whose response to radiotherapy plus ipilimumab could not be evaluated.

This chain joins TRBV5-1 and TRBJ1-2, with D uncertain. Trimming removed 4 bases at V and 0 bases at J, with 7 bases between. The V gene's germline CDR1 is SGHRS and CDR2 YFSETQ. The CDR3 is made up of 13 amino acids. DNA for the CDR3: TGCGCCAGCAGCAACGGGGCTAACTATGGCTACACCTTC. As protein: CASSNGANYGYTF.

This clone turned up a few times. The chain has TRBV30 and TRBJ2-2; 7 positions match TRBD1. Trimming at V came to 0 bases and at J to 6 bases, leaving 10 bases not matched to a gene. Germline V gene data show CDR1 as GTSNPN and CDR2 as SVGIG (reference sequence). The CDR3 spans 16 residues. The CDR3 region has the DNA TGTGCCTGGAGTGTATTTGGGACAGCGAGACCCGGGGAGCTGTTTTTT. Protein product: CAWSVFGTARPGELFF.

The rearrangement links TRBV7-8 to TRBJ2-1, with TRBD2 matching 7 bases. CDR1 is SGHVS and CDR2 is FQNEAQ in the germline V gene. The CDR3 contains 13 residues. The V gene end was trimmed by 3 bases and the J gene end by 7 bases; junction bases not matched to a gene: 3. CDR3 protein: CASSLGGINEQFF. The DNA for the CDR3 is TGTGCCAGCAGCTTGGGGGGGATAAATGAGCAGTTCTTC. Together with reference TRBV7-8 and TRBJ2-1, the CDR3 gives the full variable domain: GAGVSQSPRYKVAKRGQDVALRCDPISGHVSLFWYQQALGQGPEFLTYFQNEAQLDKSGLPSDRFFAERPEGSVSTLKIQRTQQEDSAVYLCASSLGGINEQFFGPGTRLTVL.

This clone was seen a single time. In nucleotides, the CDR3 is TGTGCCATCAGTGACCTAGCTACTACCCGCTCCTACAATGAGCAGTTCTTC. This codes for CAISDLATTRSYNEQFF. This sequence joins TRBV10-3 and TRBJ2-1, with D maybe TRBD2 (5 bases). This CDR3 contains 17 residues. Germline loops: CDR1 ENHRY, CDR2 SYGVKD. V was shortened by 3 bases and J by 0 bases, with 15 bases between the two germline ends.

In nucleotides, the CDR3 is TGTGCCAGCAGTTCTACCACCGGGGAGCTGTTTTTT. Protein product: CASSSTTGELFF. V is TRBV6-5 and J is TRBJ2-2; D unclear. CDR3 size: 12 residues. The V and J ends lost 4 bases and 4 bases respectively, with 4 bases between them. The germline CDR1 and CDR2 sequences are MNHEY and SVGAGI.

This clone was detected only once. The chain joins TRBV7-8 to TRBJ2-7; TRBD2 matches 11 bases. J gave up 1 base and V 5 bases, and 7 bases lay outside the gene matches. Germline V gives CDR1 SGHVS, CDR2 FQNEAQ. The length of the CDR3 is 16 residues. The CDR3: CASSPTTSGSSYEQYF. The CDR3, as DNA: TGTGCCAGCAGCCCTACTACTAGCGGGAGTTCCTACGAGCAGTACTTC. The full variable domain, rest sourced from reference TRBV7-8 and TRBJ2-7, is GAGVSQSPRYKVAKRGQDVALRCDPISGHVSLFWYQQALGQGPEFLTYFQNEAQLDKSGLPSDRFFAERPEGSVSTLKIQRTQQEDSAVYLCASSPTTSGSSYEQYFGPGTRLTVT.

The CDR3 nucleotides read TGTGCCAGCAGCCAACTAGCGGACGATATTTACAATGAGCAGTTCTTC. Its translation is CASSQLADDIYNEQFF. V and J are TRBV13 and TRBJ2-1; 8 positions match TRBD2. This CDR3 region has 16 residues. CDR1 PRHDT and CDR2 FYEKMQ come from the germline V gene (reference sequence). V shed 5 bases and J 4 bases; nucleotides not matched to a gene: 10.

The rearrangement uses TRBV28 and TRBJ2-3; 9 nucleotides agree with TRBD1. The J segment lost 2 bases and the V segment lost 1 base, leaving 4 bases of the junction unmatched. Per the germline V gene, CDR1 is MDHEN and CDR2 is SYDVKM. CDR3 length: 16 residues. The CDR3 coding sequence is TGTGCCAGCAGTTTATTCCCACAGGGGGCCACAGATACGCAGTATTTT. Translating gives CASSLFPQGATDTQYF.

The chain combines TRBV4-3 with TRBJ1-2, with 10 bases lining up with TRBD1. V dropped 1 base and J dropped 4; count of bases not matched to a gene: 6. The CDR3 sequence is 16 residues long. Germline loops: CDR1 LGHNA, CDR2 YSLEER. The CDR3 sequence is CASSQVRTGGIYGYTF. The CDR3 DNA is TGCGCCAGCAGCCAAGTCCGGACAGGGGGAATCTATGGCTACACCTTC.

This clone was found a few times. This chain's CDR3 is CASSSLQGGVGTEAFF. CDR3 in DNA: TGTGCCAGTAGTTCCCTACAGGGTGGTGTCGGCACTGAAGCTTTCTTT. The V gene is TRBV19, the J gene TRBJ1-1; the D gene is possibly TRBD1 (6 bases). Germline V gene sequence: CDR1 LNHDA, CDR2 SQIVND (reference sequence). V lost 5 bases and J lost 4, with 20 bases in between. The CDR3 runs 16 residues.

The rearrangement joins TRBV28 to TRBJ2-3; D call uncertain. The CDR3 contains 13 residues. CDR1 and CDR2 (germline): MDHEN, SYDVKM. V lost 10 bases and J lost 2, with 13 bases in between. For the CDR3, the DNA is TGTGCCACTGGTAGAAGACACACAGATACGCAGTATTTT. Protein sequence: CATGRRHTDTQYF. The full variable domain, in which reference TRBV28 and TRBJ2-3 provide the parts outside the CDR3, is DVKVTQSSRYLVKRTGEKVFLECVQDMDHENMFWYRQDPGLGLRLIYFSYDVKMKEKGDIPEGYSVSREKKERFSLILESASTNQTSMYLCATGRRHTDTQYFGPGTRLTVL.